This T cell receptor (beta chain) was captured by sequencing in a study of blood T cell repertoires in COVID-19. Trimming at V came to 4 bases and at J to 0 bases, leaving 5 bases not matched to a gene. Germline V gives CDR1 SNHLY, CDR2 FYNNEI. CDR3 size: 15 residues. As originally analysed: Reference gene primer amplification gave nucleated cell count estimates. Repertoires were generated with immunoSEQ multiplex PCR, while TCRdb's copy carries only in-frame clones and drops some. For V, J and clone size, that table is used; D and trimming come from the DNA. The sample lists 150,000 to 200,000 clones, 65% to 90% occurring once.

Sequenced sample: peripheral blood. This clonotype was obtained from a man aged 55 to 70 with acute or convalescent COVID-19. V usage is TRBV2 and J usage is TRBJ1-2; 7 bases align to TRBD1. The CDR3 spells CASSGQGFTNYGYTF. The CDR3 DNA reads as TGTGCCAGCAGTGGACAGGGATTCACTAACTATGGCTACACCTTC.